The 6 T cell receptor beta chains below come from one sample, sequenced in a study of cytomegalovirus exposure and HLA in healthy donors. The PCR had 60 Vbeta and 13 Jbeta primers. Profiled with immunoSEQ multiplex PCR; TCRdb holds only in-frame clones, not every one. The table records 150,000 to 200,000 clones, 60% to 80% of them present only once. Sequenced: PBMCs. The receptors originated from a man aged 60 to 69 in good health and CMV-seronegative.

The genes are TRBV6-5 and TRBJ2-7; 9 nucleotides line up with TRBD1. The ends lost 2 bases at V and 3 bases at J; junction bases unmatched: 5. Germline V gene sequence: CDR1 MNHEY, CDR2 SVGAGI. CDR3 size: 15 residues. CDR3 loop: CASSYMGQGFYEQYF. Written as DNA, the CDR3 is TGTGCCAGCAGTTACATGGGACAGGGTTTCTACGAGCAGTACTTC.

This chain joins TRBV28 and TRBJ2-7, with 8 bases matching TRBD2. The CDR3 has 15 residues. J lost 5 bases, V lost 4 bases, and 10 bases had no gene match. In germline, CDR1 is MDHEN, CDR2 SYDVKM. The CDR3 sequence: CASSYPSSGPHEQYF. Written as DNA, the CDR3 is TGTGCCAGCAGTTACCCCTCTAGCGGGCCCCACGAGCAGTACTTC.

CDR3 region: CASSRGLAGAQSDTQYF. The CDR3 nucleotides are TGTGCCAGTAGTCGAGGACTAGCGGGGGCCCAGTCAGATACGCAGTATTTT. The genes are TRBV19 and TRBJ2-3, with TRBD2 identical over 13 bases. The CDR3 runs 17 residues. V was clipped by 5 bases and J by 4 bases; unmatched bases: 9. CDR1 LNHDA and CDR2 SQIVND come from the germline V gene (reference sequence).

The CDR3 DNA sequence: TGTGCCAGCAGTTGGAGAGCGTTAAATTCACCCCTCCACTTT. Amino acids: CASSWRALNSPLHF. This rearrangement joins TRBV27 to TRBJ1-6; D is unresolved. This CDR3 contains 14 residues. Between the trimmed V and J ends, which lost 4 bases and 7 bases, there was a span of 11 bases. CDR1 is MNHEY, CDR2 SMNVEV, per germline (reference sequence).

This chain links TRBV7-9 with TRBJ1-2; unclear D gene. CDR1 and CDR2 (germline): SEHNR, FQNEAQ (reference sequence). The CDR3 has 15 amino acids. Trimming removed 0 bases at V and 0 bases at J, with 8 bases between. CDR3: CASSLAGLANYGYTF. CDR3 sequence (DNA): TGTGCCAGCAGCTTAGCAGGACTAGCTAACTATGGCTACACCTTC.

The chain combines TRBV6-4 with TRBJ2-2, with 10 positions matching TRBD1. Losses at the gene ends were 6 bases for V and 7 bases for J; bases not matched to a gene: 5. The CDR3 runs to 14 residues. Germline lookup yields CDR1 MRHNA and CDR2 SNTAGT. The CDR3 DNA reads as TGTGCCAGCAGCCGGGACAGGGGCAACGGGGAGCTGTTTTTT. This encodes CASSRDRGNGELFF.